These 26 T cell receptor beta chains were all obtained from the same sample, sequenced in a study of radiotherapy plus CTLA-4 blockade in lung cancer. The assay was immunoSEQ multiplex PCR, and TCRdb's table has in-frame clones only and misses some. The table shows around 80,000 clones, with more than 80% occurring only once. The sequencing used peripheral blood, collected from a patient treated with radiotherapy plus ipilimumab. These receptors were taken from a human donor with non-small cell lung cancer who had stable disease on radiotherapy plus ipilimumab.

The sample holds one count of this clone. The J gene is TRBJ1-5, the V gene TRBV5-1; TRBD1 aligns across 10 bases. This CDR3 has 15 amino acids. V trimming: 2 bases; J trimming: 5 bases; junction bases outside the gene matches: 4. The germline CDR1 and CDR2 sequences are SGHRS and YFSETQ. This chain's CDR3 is CASSFGTGEDQPQHF. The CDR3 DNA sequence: TGCGCCAGCAGCTTCGGGACAGGGGAGGATCAGCCCCAGCATTTT.

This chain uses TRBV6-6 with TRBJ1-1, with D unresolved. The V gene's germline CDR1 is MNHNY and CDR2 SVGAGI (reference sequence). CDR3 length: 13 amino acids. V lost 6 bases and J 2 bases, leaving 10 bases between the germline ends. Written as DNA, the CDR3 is TGTGCCAGCAGGGCCTGGGGTAACACTGAAGCTTTCTTT. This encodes CASRAWGNTEAFF.

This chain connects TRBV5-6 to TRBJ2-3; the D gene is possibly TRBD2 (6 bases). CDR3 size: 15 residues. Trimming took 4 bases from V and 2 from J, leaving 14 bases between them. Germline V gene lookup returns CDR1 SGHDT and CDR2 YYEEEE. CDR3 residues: CASSGGLANTDTQYF. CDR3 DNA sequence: TGTGCCAGCAGCGGGGGACTCGCGAACACAGATACGCAGTATTTT.

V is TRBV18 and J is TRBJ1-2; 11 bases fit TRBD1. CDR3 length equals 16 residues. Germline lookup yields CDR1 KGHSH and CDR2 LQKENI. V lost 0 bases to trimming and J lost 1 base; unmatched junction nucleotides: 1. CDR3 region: CASSPPGTGGNYGYTF. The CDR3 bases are TGTGCCAGCTCACCACCGGGGACAGGGGGTAACTATGGCTACACCTTC.

The CDR3 sequence: CAWSRGPANYGYTF. CDR3 DNA: TGTGCCTGGAGTAGGGGGCCCGCTAACTATGGCTACACCTTC. This chain links TRBV30 with TRBJ1-2; 7 bases are shared with TRBD1. The CDR3 length is 14 residues. V gave up 2 bases and J gave up 0 bases; unmatched junction bases: 3. From germline, CDR1 is GTSNPN and CDR2 SVGIG (reference sequence).

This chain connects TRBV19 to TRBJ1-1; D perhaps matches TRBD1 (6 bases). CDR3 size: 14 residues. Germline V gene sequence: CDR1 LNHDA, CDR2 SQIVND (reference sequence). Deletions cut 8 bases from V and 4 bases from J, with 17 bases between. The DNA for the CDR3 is TGTGCCAGTTCCCCTCAGGGGAGGGGCACTGAAGCTTTCTTT. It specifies CASSPQGRGTEAFF.

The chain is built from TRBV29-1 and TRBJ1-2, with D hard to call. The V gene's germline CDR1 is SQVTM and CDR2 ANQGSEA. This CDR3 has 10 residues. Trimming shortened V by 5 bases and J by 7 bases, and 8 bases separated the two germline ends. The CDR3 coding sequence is TGCAGCGTTCCAGGCTTTGGCTACACCTTC. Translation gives CSVPGFGYTF.

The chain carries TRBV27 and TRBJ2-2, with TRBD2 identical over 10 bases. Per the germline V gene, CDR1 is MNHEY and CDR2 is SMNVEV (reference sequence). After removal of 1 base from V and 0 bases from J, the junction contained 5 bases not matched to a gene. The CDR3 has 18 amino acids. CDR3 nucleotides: TGTGCCAGCAGTTTATGGGCTAGCGGGGGCCCGAACACCGGGGAGCTGTTTTTT. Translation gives CASSLWASGGPNTGELFF.

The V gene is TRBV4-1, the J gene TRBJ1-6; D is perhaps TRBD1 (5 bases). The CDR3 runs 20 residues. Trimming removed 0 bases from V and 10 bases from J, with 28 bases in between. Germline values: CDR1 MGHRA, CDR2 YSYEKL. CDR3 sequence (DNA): TGCGCCAGCAGCCAAGATCTGGGGGGGGGAGCGCGGGCCAATTTCTCACCCCTCCACTTT. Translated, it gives CASSQDLGGGARANFSPLHF.

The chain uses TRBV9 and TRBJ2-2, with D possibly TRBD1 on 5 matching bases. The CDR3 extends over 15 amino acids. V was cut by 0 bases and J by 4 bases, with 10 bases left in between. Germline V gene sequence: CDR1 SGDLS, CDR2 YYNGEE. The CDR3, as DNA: TGTGCCAGCAGCGTAGATGGCAGGGCCACCGGGGAGCTGTTTTTT. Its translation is CASSVDGRATGELFF.

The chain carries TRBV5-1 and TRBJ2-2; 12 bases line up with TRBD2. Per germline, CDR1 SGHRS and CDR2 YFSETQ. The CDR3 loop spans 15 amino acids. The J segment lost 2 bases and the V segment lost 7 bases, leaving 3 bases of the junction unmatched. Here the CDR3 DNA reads TGCGCCAGCCGGACTAGCGGGATAAACACCGGGGAGCTGTTTTTT. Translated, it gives CASRTSGINTGELFF.

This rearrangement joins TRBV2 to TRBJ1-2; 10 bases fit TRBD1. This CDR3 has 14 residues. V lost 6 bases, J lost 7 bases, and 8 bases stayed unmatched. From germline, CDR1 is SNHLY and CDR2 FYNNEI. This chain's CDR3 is CASRDGQGVGGYTF. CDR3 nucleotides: TGTGCCAGCAGGGATGGACAGGGGGTAGGTGGCTACACCTTC.

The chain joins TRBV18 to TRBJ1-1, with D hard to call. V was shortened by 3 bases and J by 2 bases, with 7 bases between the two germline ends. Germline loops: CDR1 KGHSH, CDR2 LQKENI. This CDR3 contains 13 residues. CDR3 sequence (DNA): TGTGCCAGCTCACCGAAGGGCAACACTGAAGCTTTCTTT. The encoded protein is CASSPKGNTEAFF.

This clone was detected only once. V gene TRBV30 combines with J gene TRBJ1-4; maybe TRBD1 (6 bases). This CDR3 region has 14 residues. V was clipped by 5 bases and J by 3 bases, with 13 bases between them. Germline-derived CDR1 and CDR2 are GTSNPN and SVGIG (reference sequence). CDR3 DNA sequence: TGTGCCTGGGGTTACAGGGCGCCTAATGAAAAACTGTTTTTT. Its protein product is CAWGYRAPNEKLFF.

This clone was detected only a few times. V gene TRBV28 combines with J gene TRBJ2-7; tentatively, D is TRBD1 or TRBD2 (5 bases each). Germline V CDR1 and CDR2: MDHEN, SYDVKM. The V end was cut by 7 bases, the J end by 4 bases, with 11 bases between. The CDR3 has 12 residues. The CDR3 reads CASTGTAYEQYF. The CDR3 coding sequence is TGTGCCAGCACCGGGACGGCGTACGAGCAGTACTTC.

CDR3 coding DNA: TGTGCCAGTAGTATGGGTGTCGGGAGCTCTGGAAACACCATATATTTT. Translation gives CASSMGVGSSGNTIYF. The chain employs TRBV19 and TRBJ1-3, with D unresolved. This CDR3 is 16 amino acids long. Germline V gene data show CDR1 as LNHDA and CDR2 as SQIVND (reference sequence). V gave up 3 bases and J gave up 0 bases, with 12 bases separating them.

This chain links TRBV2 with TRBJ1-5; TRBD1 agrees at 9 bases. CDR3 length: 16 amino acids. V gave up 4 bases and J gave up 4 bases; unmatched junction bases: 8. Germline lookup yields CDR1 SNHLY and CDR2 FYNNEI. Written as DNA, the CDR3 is TGTGCCAGCAGTGGATTGGGACAGGGTTGGAATCAGCCCCAGCATTTT. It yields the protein CASSGLGQGWNQPQHF.

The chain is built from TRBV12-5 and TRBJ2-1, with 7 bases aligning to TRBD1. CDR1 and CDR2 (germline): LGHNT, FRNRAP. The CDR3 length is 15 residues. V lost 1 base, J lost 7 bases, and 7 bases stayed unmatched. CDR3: CASGLAGGRVNEQFF. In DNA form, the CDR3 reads TGTGCTAGTGGTTTGGCAGGGGGTAGGGTGAATGAGCAGTTCTTC.

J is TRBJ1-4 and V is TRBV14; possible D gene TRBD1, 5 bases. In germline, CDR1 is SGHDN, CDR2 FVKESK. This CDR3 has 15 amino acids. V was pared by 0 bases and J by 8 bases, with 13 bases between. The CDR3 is CASSQDTGVGEKLFF. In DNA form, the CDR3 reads TGTGCCAGCAGCCAAGATACGGGGGTAGGCGAAAAACTGTTTTTT.

The CDR3 DNA reads TGTGCCAGCAGCTTGGGGACTCGAGTTAGCAATCAGCCCCAGCATTTT. Its protein product is CASSLGTRVSNQPQHF. The genes are TRBV7-6 and TRBJ1-5; weak D call: TRBD1 (5 bases). The CDR3 is 16 residues long. CDR1 and CDR2 (germline): SGHVS, FNYEAQ. Trimming cost V 3 bases and J 0 bases, with 12 bases left between them.

CDR3 region: CAWSGQGIESTEAFF. The CDR3 DNA sequence: TGTGCCTGGAGTGGGCAGGGAATAGAAAGCACTGAAGCTTTCTTT. The V call is TRBV30, the J call TRBJ1-1, with D possibly matching TRBD1 (5 bases). Trimming took 1 base from V and 4 from J, leaving 16 bases between them. The CDR3 spans 15 residues. From germline, CDR1 is GTSNPN and CDR2 SVGIG (reference sequence).

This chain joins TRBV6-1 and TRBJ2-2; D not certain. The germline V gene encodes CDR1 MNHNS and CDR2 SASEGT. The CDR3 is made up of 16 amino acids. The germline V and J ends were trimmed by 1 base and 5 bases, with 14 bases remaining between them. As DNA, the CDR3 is TGTGCCAGCAGTGAAGGGCCCATCACCCGGACCGGGGAGCTGTTTTTT. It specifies CASSEGPITRTGELFF.

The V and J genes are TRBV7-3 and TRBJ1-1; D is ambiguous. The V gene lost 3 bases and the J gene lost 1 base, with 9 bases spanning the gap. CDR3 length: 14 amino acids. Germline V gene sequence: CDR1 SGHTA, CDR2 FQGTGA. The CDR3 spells CASSFPWGNTEAFF. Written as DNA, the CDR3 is TGTGCCAGCAGCTTCCCCTGGGGGAACACTGAAGCTTTCTTT.

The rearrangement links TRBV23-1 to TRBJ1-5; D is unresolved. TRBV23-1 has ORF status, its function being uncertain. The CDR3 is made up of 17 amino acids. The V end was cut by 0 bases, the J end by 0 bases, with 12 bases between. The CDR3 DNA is TGCGCCAGCAGTCAATCCGACGGGAAGTATAGCAATCAGCCCCAGCATTTT. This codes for CASSQSDGKYSNQPQHF.

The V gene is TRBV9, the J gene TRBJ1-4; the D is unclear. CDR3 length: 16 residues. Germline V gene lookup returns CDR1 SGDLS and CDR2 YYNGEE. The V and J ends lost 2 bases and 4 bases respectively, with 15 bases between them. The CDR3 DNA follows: TGTGCCAGCAGCGTTCAACATGACCGGAGTAATGAAAAACTGTTTTTT. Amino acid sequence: CASSVQHDRSNEKLFF.

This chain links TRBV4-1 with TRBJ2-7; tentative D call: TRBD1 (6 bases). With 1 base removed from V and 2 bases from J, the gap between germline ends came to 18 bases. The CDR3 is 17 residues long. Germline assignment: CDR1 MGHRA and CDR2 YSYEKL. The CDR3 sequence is CASSQVSPSDRTYEQYF. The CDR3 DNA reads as TGCGCCAGCAGCCAAGTCTCCCCCTCGGACAGAACCTACGAGCAGTACTTC.